The following is a T cell receptor beta chain sequence with its context. Antigen: not known. Germline and genes here are mouse. The read gets to within 1 residue of the CDR3 end, and the germline J gene fills in the rest. The data belong to a study of tissue T cells after allogeneic stem cell transplantation. Notes on the study in general: Motif-based clustering found tissue-specific repertoire signatures shared across patients, though few clones were shared. Anatomically similar tissues had similar TCR repertoires within each patient.

TCRbeta CDR3 was sequenced at survey depth with template counts. TCRdb's table, derived via immunoSEQ multiplex PCR, lists solely in-frame clones and lacks some. The sample records over 1,500 clones, about 50% being singletons. Described time point: mouse harvest day 14 after allogeneic transplant. Mouse grafts combined 10^7 T-cell-depleted bone marrow cells with 10^6 splenic CD5+ T cells. Mice had MHC-mismatched B6 into BALB/c GVHD, sampled day 7 or 14. V was trimmed by 8 bases and J by 2 bases, leaving 9 bases between them. This CDR3 is 12 amino acids long. In germline, CDR1 is NNHDY, CDR2 SYVADS. Source material: gut tissue. The genes are TRBV13-3 and TRBJ2-4; D call uncertain. The receptor's source is a female BALB/c mouse given C57BL/6 T cells with graft-versus-host disease after an allogeneic hematopoietic cell transplant. The CDR3 bases that were read are TGTGCCAGACAGCAAACTCAAAACACCTTGTAC. It codes for CARQQTQNTLY. The full CDR3 protein reads CARQQTQNTLYF.